This T cell receptor beta chain was recovered during a study of blood T cell repertoires in COVID-19. Study at large: The recovered donors of Cohort 3 showed two negative PCRs, clearance, or symptom resolution. T cells, B-cell-depleted T cells, or PBMCs provided the cDNA or gDNA that served as material.

The CDR3 contains 14 residues. Losses at the gene ends were 2 bases for V and 4 bases for J; bases not matched to a gene: 5. The germline gives CDR1 GTSNPN, CDR2 SVGIG (reference sequence). The method was immunoSEQ multiplex PCR; TCRdb's version includes in-frame clones alone and lacks a portion of them. Among some 330,000 clones, more than 70% were seen once, and the ten largest hold roughly 1.9%. The clonotype originates from a middle-aged man in a cohort exposed to, infected with or recovered from COVID-19 (not recorded which). This chain connects TRBV30 to TRBJ2-7; 10 bases map to TRBD2. The source material was PBMCs or T cells enriched from blood (not recorded which). The CDR3 here is CAWSSGRAFYEQYF. The CDR3 DNA is TGTGCCTGGAGTAGCGGGAGGGCCTTTTACGAGCAGTACTTC. The whole variable domain, remainder taken from reference TRBV30 and TRBJ2-7, is SQTIHQWPATLVQPVGSPLSLECTVEGTSNPNLYWYRQAAGRGLQLLFYSVGIGQISSEVPQNLSASRPQDRQFILSSKKLLLSDSGFYLCAWSSGRAFYEQYFGPGTRLTVT.